This TCR beta chain comes out of a study of beta chain features in type 1 diabetes. Study background: There was similarity between patients and healthy donors in age, gender and cell yields. Study-wide points: Healthy donors had naive, central memory and Treg TCRB repertoires that appeared less similar than those seen among patients.

A note on this clone: Antigen specificity is unknown.

cDNA synthesis used the whole RNA isolate, giving expressed TCRB sequences. Sequencing used immunoSEQ multiplex PCR; TCRdb keeps in-frame clones, though not all of them. The repertoire consists of about 930,000 clones, with 17% occurring once and the leading ten covering 0.02% to 0.025%. Without exception, sorted populations had purity beyond 98%. Source material: naive CD4+ T cells from blood. This TCR derives from a woman in her late teens or twenties in good health.

The CDR3 region has the DNA TGTGCCAGCAGTGCTACGACAGGGAGAAACTATGGCTACACCTTC. This encodes CASSATTGRNYGYTF. The V call is TRBV2, the J call TRBJ1-2; 7 bases are a match to TRBD1. The CDR3 is made up of 15 amino acids. The germline V gene encodes CDR1 SNHLY and CDR2 FYNNEI. Trimming removed 4 bases from V and 2 bases from J; junction bases left unmatched: 7.